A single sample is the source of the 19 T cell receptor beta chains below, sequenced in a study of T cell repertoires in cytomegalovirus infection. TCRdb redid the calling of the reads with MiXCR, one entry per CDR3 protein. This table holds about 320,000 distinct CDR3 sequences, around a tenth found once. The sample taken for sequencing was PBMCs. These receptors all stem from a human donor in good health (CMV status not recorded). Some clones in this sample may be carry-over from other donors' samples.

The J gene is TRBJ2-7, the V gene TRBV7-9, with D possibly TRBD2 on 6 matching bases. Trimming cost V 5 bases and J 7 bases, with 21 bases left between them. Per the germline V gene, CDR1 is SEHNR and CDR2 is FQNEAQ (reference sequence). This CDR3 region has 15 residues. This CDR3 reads CASSPRVGGALEQYF. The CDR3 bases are TGTGCCAGCAGCCCTCGGGTAGGAGGGGCCTTGGAGCAGTACTTC.

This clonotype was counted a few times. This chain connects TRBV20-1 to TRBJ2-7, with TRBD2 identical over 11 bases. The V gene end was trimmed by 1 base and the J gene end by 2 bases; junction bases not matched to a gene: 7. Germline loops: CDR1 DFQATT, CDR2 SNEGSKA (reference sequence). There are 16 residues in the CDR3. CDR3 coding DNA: TGCAGTGCTAGAGGCATAGCGGGGGGGCTCGCCTACGAGCAGTACTTC. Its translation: CSARGIAGGLAYEQYF.

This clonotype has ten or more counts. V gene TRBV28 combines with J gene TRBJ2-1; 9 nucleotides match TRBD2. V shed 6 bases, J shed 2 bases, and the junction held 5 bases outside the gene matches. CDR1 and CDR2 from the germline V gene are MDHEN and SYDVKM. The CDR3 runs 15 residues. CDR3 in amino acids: CASRIGTSTYNEQFF. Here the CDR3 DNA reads TGTGCCAGCAGGATCGGGACTAGCACCTACAATGAGCAGTTCTTC. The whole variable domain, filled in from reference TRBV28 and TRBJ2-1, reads DVKVTQSSRYLVKRTGEKVFLECVQDMDHENMFWYRQDPGLGLRLIYFSYDVKMKEKGDIPEGYSVSREKKERFSLILESASTNQTSMYLCASRIGTSTYNEQFFGPGTRLTVL.

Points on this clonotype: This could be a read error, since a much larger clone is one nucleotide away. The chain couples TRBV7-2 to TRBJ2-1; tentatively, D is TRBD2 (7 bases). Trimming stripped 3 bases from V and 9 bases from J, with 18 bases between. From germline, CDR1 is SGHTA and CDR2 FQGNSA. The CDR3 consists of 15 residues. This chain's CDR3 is CASSLGGRGNGEQFF. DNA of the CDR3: TGTGCCAGCAGCTTGGGGGGGCGCGGAAACGGTGAGCAGTTCTTC.

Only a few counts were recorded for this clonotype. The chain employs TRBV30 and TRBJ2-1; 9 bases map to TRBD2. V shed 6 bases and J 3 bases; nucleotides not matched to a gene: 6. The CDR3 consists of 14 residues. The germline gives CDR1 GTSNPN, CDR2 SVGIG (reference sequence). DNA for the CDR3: TGTGCCTGCTATCGACTAGCGGACTACAATGAGCAGTTCTTC. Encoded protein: CACYRLADYNEQFF.

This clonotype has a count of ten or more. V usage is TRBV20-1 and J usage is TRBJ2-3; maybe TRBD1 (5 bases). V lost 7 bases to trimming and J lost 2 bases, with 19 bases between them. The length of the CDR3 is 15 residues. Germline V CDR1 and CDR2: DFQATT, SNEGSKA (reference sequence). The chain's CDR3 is CSGGTRQGATDTQYF. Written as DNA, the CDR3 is TGCAGTGGGGGAACGAGGCAAGGGGCCACAGATACGCAGTATTTT.

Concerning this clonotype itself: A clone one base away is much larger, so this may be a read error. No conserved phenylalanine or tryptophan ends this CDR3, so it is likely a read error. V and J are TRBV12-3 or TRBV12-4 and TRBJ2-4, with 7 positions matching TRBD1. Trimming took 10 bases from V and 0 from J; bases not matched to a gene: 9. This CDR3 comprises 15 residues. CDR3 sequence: CATGRGRGAKNIQYL. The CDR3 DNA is TGTGCCACAGGAAGGGGGCGAGGAGCCAAAAACATTCAGTACTTA.

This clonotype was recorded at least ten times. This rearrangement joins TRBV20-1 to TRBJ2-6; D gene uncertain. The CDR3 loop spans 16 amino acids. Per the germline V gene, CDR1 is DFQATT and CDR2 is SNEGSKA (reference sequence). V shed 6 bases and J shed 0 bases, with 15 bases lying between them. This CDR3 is CSAVGRSSSGANVLTF. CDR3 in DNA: TGCAGTGCCGTGGGCCGGTCGAGCTCTGGGGCCAACGTCCTGACTTTC.

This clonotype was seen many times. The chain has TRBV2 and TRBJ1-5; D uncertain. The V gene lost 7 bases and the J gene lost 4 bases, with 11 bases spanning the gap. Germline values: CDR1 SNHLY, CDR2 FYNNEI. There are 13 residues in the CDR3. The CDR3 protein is CASMGDDNQPQHF. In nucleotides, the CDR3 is TGTGCCAGCATGGGAGATGATAATCAGCCCCAGCATTTT.

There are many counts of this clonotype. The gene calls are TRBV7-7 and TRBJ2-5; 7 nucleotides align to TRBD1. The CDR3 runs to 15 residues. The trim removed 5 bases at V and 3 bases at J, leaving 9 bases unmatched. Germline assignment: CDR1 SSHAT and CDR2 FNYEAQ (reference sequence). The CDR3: CASSPAGTAEETQYF. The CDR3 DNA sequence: TGTGCCAGCAGCCCCGCCGGGACAGCGGAAGAGACCCAGTACTTC.

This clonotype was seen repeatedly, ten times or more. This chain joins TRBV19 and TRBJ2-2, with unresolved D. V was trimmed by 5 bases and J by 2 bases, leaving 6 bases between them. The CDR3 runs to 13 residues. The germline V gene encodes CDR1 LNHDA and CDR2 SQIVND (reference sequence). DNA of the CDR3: TGTGCCAGTAGTCTGCCAAACACCGGGGAGCTGTTTTTT. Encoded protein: CASSLPNTGELFF.

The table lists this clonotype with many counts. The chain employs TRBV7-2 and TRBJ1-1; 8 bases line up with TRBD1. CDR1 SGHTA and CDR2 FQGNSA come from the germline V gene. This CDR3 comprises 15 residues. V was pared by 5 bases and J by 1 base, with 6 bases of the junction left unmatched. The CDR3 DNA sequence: TGTGCCAGCAGCGCCCCCGGACAGGGGAACACTGAAGCTTTCTTT. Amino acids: CASSAPGQGNTEAFF.

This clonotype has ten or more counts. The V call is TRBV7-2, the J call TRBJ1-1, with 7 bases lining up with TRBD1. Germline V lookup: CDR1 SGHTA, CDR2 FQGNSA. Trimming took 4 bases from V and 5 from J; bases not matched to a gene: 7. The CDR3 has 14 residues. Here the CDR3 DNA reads TGTGCCAGCAGCTCTTCCCCAGGGGGGACTGAAGCTTTCTTT. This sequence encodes CASSSSPGGTEAFF.

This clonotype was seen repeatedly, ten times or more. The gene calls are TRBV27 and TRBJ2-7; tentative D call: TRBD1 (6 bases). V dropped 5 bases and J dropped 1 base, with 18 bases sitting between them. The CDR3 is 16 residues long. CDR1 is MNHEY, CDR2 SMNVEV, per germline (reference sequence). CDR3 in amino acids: CASSPPGTIRSYEQYF. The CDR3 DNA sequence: TGTGCCAGCAGTCCCCCCGGGACAATTCGTTCCTACGAGCAGTACTTC.

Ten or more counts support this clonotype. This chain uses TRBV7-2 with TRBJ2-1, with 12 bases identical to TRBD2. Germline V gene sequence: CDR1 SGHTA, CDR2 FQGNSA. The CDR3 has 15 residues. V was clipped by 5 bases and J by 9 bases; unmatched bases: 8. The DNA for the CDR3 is TGTGCCAGCAGCCGCACTAGCGGGAGGTATAGTGAGCAGTTCTTC. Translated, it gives CASSRTSGRYSEQFF.

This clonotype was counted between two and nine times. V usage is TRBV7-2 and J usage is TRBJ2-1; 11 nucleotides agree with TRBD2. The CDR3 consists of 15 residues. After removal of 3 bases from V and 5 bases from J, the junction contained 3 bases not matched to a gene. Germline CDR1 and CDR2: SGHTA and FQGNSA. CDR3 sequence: CASSFSSGRHNEQFF. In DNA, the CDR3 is TGTGCCAGCAGCTTTTCTAGCGGGAGGCACAATGAGCAGTTCTTC.

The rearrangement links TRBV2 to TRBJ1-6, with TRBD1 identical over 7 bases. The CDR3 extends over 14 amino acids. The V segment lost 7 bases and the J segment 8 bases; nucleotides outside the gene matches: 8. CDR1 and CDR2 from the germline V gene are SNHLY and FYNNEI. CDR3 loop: CASTSWQGDSPLHF. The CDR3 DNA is TGTGCCAGCACTAGTTGGCAGGGGGATTCACCCCTCCACTTT. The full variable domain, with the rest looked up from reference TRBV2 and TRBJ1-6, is EPEVTQTPSHQVTQMGQEVILRCVPISNHLYFYWYRQILGQKVEFLVSFYNNEISEKSEIFDDQFSVERPDGSNFTLKIRSTKLEDSAMYFCASTSWQGDSPLHFGNGTRLTVT.

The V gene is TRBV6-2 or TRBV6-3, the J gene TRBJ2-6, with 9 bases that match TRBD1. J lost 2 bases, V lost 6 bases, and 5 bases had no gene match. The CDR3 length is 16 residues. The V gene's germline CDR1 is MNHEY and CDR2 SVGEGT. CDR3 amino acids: CASSRQGGTGANVLTF. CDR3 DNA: TGTGCCAGCAGCCGACAGGGGGGGACTGGGGCCAACGTCCTGACTTTC.

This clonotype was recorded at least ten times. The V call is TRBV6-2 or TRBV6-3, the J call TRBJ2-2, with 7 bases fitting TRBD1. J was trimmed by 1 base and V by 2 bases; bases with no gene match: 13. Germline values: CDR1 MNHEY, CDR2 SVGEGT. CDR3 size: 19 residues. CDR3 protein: CASSYPQGTAGMNTGELFF. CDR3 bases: TGTGCCAGCAGTTACCCCCAGGGGACAGCAGGGATGAACACCGGGGAGCTGTTTTTT.